This is a list of T cell receptor beta chains from one sample in a study of cytomegalovirus exposure and HLA in healthy donors. Here immunoSEQ multiplex PCR was the method, and the copy in TCRdb shows in-frame clones only, minus some. The sample comprises approximately 140,000 clones, 76% of which are singletons, and under 4.5% rests with the top ten. Sequencing was done on a sample of PBMCs. Every receptor here comes from a man aged 18 to 30 in good health and CMV-seronegative. Each CDR3 is given with its conserved first and last residue. The D gene is left open where the match is weak. Expanded clones are given a class, and other clones once, few, many or no size at all.

D	size	V	J	DNA	CDR3
.	few	TRBV30	TRBJ1-5	TGTGCCTGGAGTGTAGGGGGGGTTTTCCAGCCCCAGCATTTT	CAWSVGGVFQPQHF
TRBD1	.	TRBV29-1	TRBJ1-1	TGCAGCGTTGGGACAGGGGGTAGGGCTGAAGCTTTCTTT	CSVGTGGRAEAFF
TRBD1	.	TRBV14	TRBJ2-1	TGTGCCAGCAGCCAAGTCGCCAGGGGGCGGATGATCGCCGGTCAGTACACTGAGCAGTTCTTC	CASSQVARGRMIAGQYTEQFF
TRBD1	.	TRBV5-4	TRBJ1-2	TGTGCCAGCAGCGAGCCCGGGACAGGGGCGGGTGGCTACACCTTC	CASSEPGTGAGGYTF
TRBD2	.	TRBV5-4	TRBJ2-3	TGTGCCAGCAGCTTTCGGGGGGGGACTCGAACAGATACGCAGTATTTT	CASSFRGGTRTDTQYF
TRBD2	.	TRBV18	TRBJ2-1	TGTGCCAGCTCACCACGGCCCAGCGGGGGGAATGAGCAGTTCTTC	CASSPRPSGGNEQFF
.	.	TRBV21-1	TRBJ1-1	TGTGCCAGCAGCAAAGACGGGTCAGGGTACACTGAAGCTTTCTTT	CASSKDGSGYTEAFF
.	.	TRBV9	TRBJ2-3	TGTGCCAGCAGCGTCCAGGGGTCGGCAGATACGCAGTATTTT	CASSVQGSADTQYF
TRBD2	once	TRBV28	TRBJ2-7	TGTGCCAGCTTTGCCGGGACTAGCGGGACCCTGCCGTACTTC	CASFAGTSGTLPYF
TRBD1	few	TRBV7-9	TRBJ1-1	TGTGCCAGCAGCTTAGTACAGGGGACTTTCTTT	CASSLVQGTFF
.	few	TRBV6-1	TRBJ1-1	TGTGCCAGCAGTGACCCGGGACACCCTAGGACTGAAGCTTTCTTT	CASSDPGHPRTEAFF
TRBD2	.	TRBV10-1	TRBJ2-1	TGCGCCAGCAGTACCCAGACTAGCGCGCCCTACAATGAGCAGTTCTTC	CASSTQTSAPYNEQFF
.	.	TRBV5-1	TRBJ2-7	TGCGCCAGCAGCTTGGTTAGGGCTAGCTCCGAGCAGTACTTC	CASSLVRASSEQYF
.	.	TRBV19	TRBJ1-5	TGTGCTTCCTGCCGGGGGGCGAGTCAGCCCCAGCATTTT	CASCRGASQPQHF
.	.	TRBV10-3	TRBJ2-2	TGTGCCATCAGTGACAGGTCGAACACCGGGGAGCTGTTTTTT	CAISDRSNTGELFF
TRBD2	once	TRBV4-1	TRBJ2-1	TGCGCCAGCAGTATTACTAGCGGGAGCTACAATGAGCAGTTCTTC	CASSITSGSYNEQFF
TRBD1	.	TRBV2	TRBJ1-6	TGTGCCACCCCAGACAGGGATAATTCCCCCCTCCACTTT	CATPDRDNSPLHF
TRBD1	.	TRBV27	TRBJ1-1	TGTGCCAGCAGTTTATCACAGGGGACGAACACTGAAGCTTTCTTT	CASSLSQGTNTEAFF
TRBD2	.	TRBV6-1	TRBJ2-5	TGTGCCAGCAGTGTTGGGACTAGCGGGAAGACCCAGTACTTC	CASSVGTSGKTQYF
TRBD2	.	TRBV29-1	TRBJ2-1	TGCAGCGTGGGAGGGGTAGGTGAGCAGTTCTTC	CSVGGVGEQFF
.	few	TRBV7-8	TRBJ2-3	TGTGCCAGCAGCTTAGGGACTAGCACAGATACGCAGTATTTT	CASSLGTSTDTQYF
TRBD1	.	TRBV9	TRBJ1-1	TGTGCCAGCAGCGTACTGAGGAGGCCTCAGGGGGGTAGAACTGAAGCTTTCTTT	CASSVLRRPQGGRTEAFF
TRBD1	.	TRBV27	TRBJ2-2	TGTGCCAGCAGTTTATCTACCCTAAGGACAGGGATGGACACCGGGGAGCTGTTTTTT	CASSLSTLRTGMDTGELFF
.	.	TRBV7-3	TRBJ1-1	TGTGCCAGCAGCTTAGATACAGGGTATGGGGGTGGTGAAGCTTTCTTT	CASSLDTGYGGGEAFF
.	.	TRBV9	TRBJ1-1	TGTGCCAGCAGACCACCCGGGGAGGTGGCTTACACTGAAGCTTTCTTT	CASRPPGEVAYTEAFF
.	few	TRBV28	TRBJ1-6	TGTGCCAGCAGTTTAGTGGAACAGGGATGGCGGGATTCACCCCTCCACTTT	CASSLVEQGWRDSPLHF
.	.	TRBV11-3	TRBJ1-1	TGTGCCAGCAGCTTAAGGACAGTTAACACTGAAGCTTTCTTT	CASSLRTVNTEAFF
.	few	TRBV4-2	TRBJ2-7	TGTGCCAGCAGCGAAGTGGGGGGAATCCCCTACGAGCAGTACTTC	CASSEVGGIPYEQYF
.	few	TRBV7-9	TRBJ1-2	TGTGCCAGCAGCTTAGTCGGAGGGGAGATATATGGCTACACCTTC	CASSLVGGEIYGYTF
TRBD1	.	TRBV18	TRBJ1-2	TGTGCCAGCTCATCAGACAGGGGGCTGCCTGATGGCTACACCTTC	CASSSDRGLPDGYTF
.	.	TRBV28	TRBJ2-3	TGTGCCAGCACCACAACTAGAGATACGCAGTATTTT	CASTTTRDTQYF
TRBD1	.	TRBV18	TRBJ1-5	TGTGCCAGCTCACCTTATCCGGGACAGGTCTTCTCCGTTTCGGCCACAAATCAGCCCCAGCATTTT	CASSPYPGQVFSVSATNQPQHF
TRBD1	.	TRBV6-1	TRBJ1-4	TGTGCCAGCAGTTTCTTCGGACAGGGTAATGAAAAACTGTTTTTT	CASSFFGQGNEKLFF
.	.	TRBV7-9	TRBJ1-1	TGTTCCAGCAGCTTAATATTCGGGGGGGCTGGCACTGAAGCTTTCTTT	CSSSLIFGGAGTEAFF
.	.	TRBV5-1	TRBJ2-3	TGCGCCAGCGCGGGGAATACGCAGTATTTT	CASAGNTQYF
.	.	TRBV2	TRBJ2-7	TGTGCCAGCAGTTCTCCACGCACCTCTAAGCAGTACTTC	CASSSPRTSKQYF
.	few	TRBV6-4	TRBJ2-1	TGTGCCAGCAGTGACTCTGGGCGGGCCTACAATGAGCAGTTCTTC	CASSDSGRAYNEQFF
.	.	TRBV5-1	TRBJ2-6	TGCGCCAGCAGCTTGGCCGCACAGAACGCTGGGGCCAACGTCCTGACTTTC	CASSLAAQNAGANVLTF
TRBD1	.	TRBV7-6	TRBJ1-2	TGTGCCAGCAGCCGGGGGACAGGGCTTGACTATGGCTACACCTTC	CASSRGTGLDYGYTF
TRBD2	.	TRBV28	TRBJ2-7	TGTGCCAGCAGTTTGAGAGGGGAGGGTTACGAGCAGTACTTC	CASSLRGEGYEQYF
TRBD1	few	TRBV6-1	TRBJ2-7	TGTGCCAGCAGTGATAGATGGGGGACAGGGGACTACGAGCAGTACTTC	CASSDRWGTGDYEQYF
.	.	TRBV5-4	TRBJ2-1	TGTGCCAGCAGCCAGCAGGGGAGCTCCTACAATGAGCAGTTCTTC	CASSQQGSSYNEQFF
.	few	TRBV5-1	TRBJ2-2	TGCGCCAGCAGCTTGACAGTGAACACCGGGGAGCTGTTTTTT	CASSLTVNTGELFF
TRBD2	.	TRBV19	TRBJ2-3	TGTGCCAGTAGTATACGGGGGGGTGTGGCCCATAACACAGATACGCAGTATTTT	CASSIRGGVAHNTDTQYF
.	.	TRBV19	TRBJ2-1	TGTGCCAGTAGTATAGTCCGGACCGGGGAAGAGCAGTTCTTC	CASSIVRTGEEQFF
.	.	TRBV19	TRBJ1-4	TGTGCCAGTAGTATCTATCGCGGGACTGGTGGAGAAAAACTGTTTTTT	CASSIYRGTGGEKLFF
.	.	TRBV29-1	TRBJ2-3	TGCAGCGTTGATCGGCGGGCCACAGATACGCAGTATTTT	CSVDRRATDTQYF
TRBD1	.	TRBV19	TRBJ2-7	TGTGCCAGTAGTATACGGGACAGGGACGAGCAGTACTTC	CASSIRDRDEQYF
.	few	TRBV7-2	TRBJ1-5	TGTGCCAGCAGCTTAGGGCAGGCTCCCCGTCAGCCCCAGCATTTT	CASSLGQAPRQPQHF